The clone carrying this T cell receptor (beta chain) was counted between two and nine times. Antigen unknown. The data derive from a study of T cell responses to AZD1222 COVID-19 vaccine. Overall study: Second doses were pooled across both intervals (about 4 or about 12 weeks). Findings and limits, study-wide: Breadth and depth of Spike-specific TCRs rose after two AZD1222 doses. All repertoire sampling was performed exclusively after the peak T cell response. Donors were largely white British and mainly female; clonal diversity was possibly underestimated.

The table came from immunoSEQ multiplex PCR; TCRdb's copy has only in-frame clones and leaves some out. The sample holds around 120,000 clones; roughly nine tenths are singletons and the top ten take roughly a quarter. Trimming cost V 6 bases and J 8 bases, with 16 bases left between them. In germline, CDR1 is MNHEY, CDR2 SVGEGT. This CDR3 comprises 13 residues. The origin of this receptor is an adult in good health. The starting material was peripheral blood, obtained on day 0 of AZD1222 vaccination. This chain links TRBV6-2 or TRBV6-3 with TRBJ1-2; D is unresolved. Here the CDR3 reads CASSQPPTGGYTF. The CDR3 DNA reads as TGTGCCAGCAGCCAACCGCCGACGGGAGGCTACACCTTC.